This is a list of T cell receptor beta chains from one sample in a study of cytomegalovirus exposure and HLA in healthy donors. TCRdb's table, derived via immunoSEQ multiplex PCR, lists solely in-frame clones and lacks some. Of some 83,000 clones listed, 94% are singletons. What was sequenced was PBMCs. Receptor source: a woman between 18 and 30 years old in good health and CMV-seronegative. Both conserved end residues are part of each CDR3. The D gene is left open where the match is weak. Clone size is given for some rows only: seen once, a few or many times, or a class if the clone is expanded.

V	D	size	J	DNA	CDR3
TRBV4-1	NA	once	TRBJ1-1	TGCGCCAGCAGCCACTTGGGAGTTGGACTGGACACTGAAGCTTTCTTT	CASSHLGVGLDTEAFF
TRBV7-9	NA	NA	TRBJ1-5	TGTGCCAGCAGCTTAGACGGTTCCAGCAATCAGCCCCAGCATTTT	CASSLDGSSNQPQHF
TRBV11-2	NA	NA	TRBJ1-1	TGTGCCAGCAGCTTTGGAGACCTAACCGACACTGAAGCTTTCTTT	CASSFGDLTDTEAFF
TRBV7-8	TRBD1	NA	TRBJ1-4	TGTGCCAGCAGCTTAGAGCTGAAGAGGCAGGGGGGTGGCGAAAAACTGTTTTTT	CASSLELKRQGGGEKLFF
TRBV2	TRBD1	NA	TRBJ2-5	TGTGCCAGCAGTGACACAAGGTTACAGGGGACCAGGACCCAGTACTTC	CASSDTRLQGTRTQYF
TRBV4-1	NA	NA	TRBJ2-1	TGCGCCAGCAGCCATGGGGGGTACAATGAGCAGTTCTTC	CASSHGGYNEQFF
TRBV2	NA	NA	TRBJ2-7	TGTGCCTCAAGGGACTACCAGGGGAAATCCTACGAGCAGTACTTC	CASRDYQGKSYEQYF
TRBV4-1	NA	NA	TRBJ1-1	TGCGCCAGCAGTCTAGGGGGGGCAACTGAAGCTTTCTTT	CASSLGGATEAFF
TRBV6-6	TRBD2	NA	TRBJ2-3	TGTGCCAGCAGGGGCACTAGCGGGGGGCTCGATACGCAGTATTTT	CASRGTSGGLDTQYF
TRBV29-1	NA	NA	TRBJ1-2	TGCAGCGTCGGTACCGCGGACAGACTTGGCTACACCTTC	CSVGTADRLGYTF
TRBV5-4	NA	NA	TRBJ2-1	TGTGCCAGCAGCTCGACAGGTGTCTCCTACAATGAGCAGTTCTTC	CASSSTGVSYNEQFF
TRBV6-5	NA	once	TRBJ2-7	TGTGCCAGCATCCAGAGGGAGCTTTACGAGCAGTACTTC	CASIQRELYEQYF
TRBV10-3	NA	NA	TRBJ2-7	TGTGCCATCAGTGAACAGGGGGGGGGCTACGAGCAGTACTTC	CAISEQGGGYEQYF
TRBV27	NA	NA	TRBJ2-1	TGTGCCAGCGGTTGGCTAGCGTCGAACAATGAGCAGTTCTTC	CASGWLASNNEQFF
TRBV2	NA	NA	TRBJ1-2	TGTGCCACCGAGGATACCTATGGCTACACCTTC	CATEDTYGYTF
TRBV5-1	NA	NA	TRBJ2-7	TGCGCCAGCAGCTGGGACTCTGGGTACGAGCAGTACTTC	CASSWDSGYEQYF
TRBV6-4	NA	NA	TRBJ2-2	TGTGCCAGCAGTAGCGGGACACAGAACACCGGGGAGCTGTTTTTT	CASSSGTQNTGELFF
TRBV5-6	NA	NA	TRBJ1-1	TGTGCCAGCAGCTTTATGAACACTGAAGCTTTCTTT	CASSFMNTEAFF
TRBV15	TRBD2	NA	TRBJ2-5	TGTGCCACCAGCAGTCTAGCGGGGGGCAGGGAGACCCAGTACTTC	CATSSLAGGRETQYF
TRBV18	NA	NA	TRBJ2-7	TGTGCCAGCTCACCAAAGGACAGAACCTACGAGCAGTACTTC	CASSPKDRTYEQYF
TRBV2	NA	few	TRBJ1-6	TGTGCCAGCAGGGCAGTCGATTCACCCCTCCACTTT	CASRAVDSPLHF
TRBV5-5	NA	NA	TRBJ1-1	TGTGCCAGCAGCCCTGAGGGGGGGTACCGTGTTTTCAACACTGAAGCTTTCTTT	CASSPEGGYRVFNTEAFF
TRBV10-3	NA	NA	TRBJ2-3	TGTGCCATCAGTGACGGGGTGGGGAAGGGCACAGATACGCAGTATTTT	CAISDGVGKGTDTQYF
TRBV5-1	NA	once	TRBJ2-1	TGCGCCAGCAGTTCGGCCCCGGGGTCCTACAATGAGCAGTTCTTC	CASSSAPGSYNEQFF
TRBV27	NA	NA	TRBJ2-2	TGTGCCAGCAGTGATGAGATCAACACCGGGGAGCTGTTTTTT	CASSDEINTGELFF
TRBV30	TRBD1	NA	TRBJ2-5	TGTGCCTGGAGTCCAGGGGGTCTGCGGGAGACCCAGTACTTC	CAWSPGGLRETQYF
TRBV7-9	TRBD1	NA	TRBJ1-4	TGTGCCAGCAGCTTAACCAGGGGGCTCGACGAAAAACTGTTTTTT	CASSLTRGLDEKLFF
TRBV4-2	TRBD1	NA	TRBJ2-4	TGTGCCAGCAGCCAAGGCACCGGGACAGAAAACATTCAGTACTTC	CASSQGTGTENIQYF
TRBV7-9	NA	NA	TRBJ1-4	TGTGCCAGCAGCCCACTGTATAATGAAAAACTGTTTTTT	CASSPLYNEKLFF
TRBV5-1	TRBD2	NA	TRBJ2-1	TGCGCCAGCAGCCAACCGGGACTAGGTTCCCTAAATGAGCAGTTCTTC	CASSQPGLGSLNEQFF
TRBV4-1	TRBD2	NA	TRBJ2-2	TGCGCCAGCAGCCAGAGAGGGAGGGAAGGCGGGGAGCTGTTTTTT	CASSQRGREGGELFF
TRBV14	TRBD1	NA	TRBJ2-7	TGTGCCAGCAGCCCTGGGACAGGGGATTATCGGTATGGGTCCTACGAGCAGTACTTC	CASSPGTGDYRYGSYEQYF
TRBV21-1	NA	NA	TRBJ1-1	TGTGCCAGCCCAGGGACAGGGGACCAAAACACTGAAGCTTTCTTT	CASPGTGDQNTEAFF
TRBV2	NA	NA	TRBJ1-1	TGTGCCAACCTACGACAGAGAGGGGGAACTGAAGCTTTCTTT	CANLRQRGGTEAFF
TRBV30	TRBD1	NA	TRBJ1-3	TGTGCCTGGAGCTGGGACAGGGGGTCTGGAAACACCATATATTTT	CAWSWDRGSGNTIYF
TRBV27	TRBD1	NA	TRBJ2-1	TGTGCCAGCAGTTTATCGGGGACAGGGAATGAGCAGTTCTTC	CASSLSGTGNEQFF
TRBV4-2	NA	NA	TRBJ2-5	TGTGCCAGCAGCCAAGTTCTGGCTGGCAGCCAAGAGACCCAGTACTTC	CASSQVLAGSQETQYF
TRBV28	NA	NA	TRBJ2-7	TGTGCCAGCAGTTCTGTACAGGGTCAGTACTTC	CASSSVQGQYF
TRBV14	NA	once	TRBJ2-7	TGTGCCAGCAGCCAAGATGCGGGCATTGCCTACGAGCAGTACTTC	CASSQDAGIAYEQYF
TRBV7-2	NA	NA	TRBJ2-5	TGTGCCAGCAGCTCTGGCCGGGGGAAGACCCAGTACTTC	CASSSGRGKTQYF
TRBV6-5	NA	NA	TRBJ1-4	TGTGCCAGCAGCGATTCCGCGGTTCCTGTCAAACTGTTTTTT	CASSDSAVPVKLFF
TRBV6-1	NA	NA	TRBJ1-1	TGTGCCAGCAGTGAAGCGGGGAGGACTGGGACTGCTGAAGCTTTCTTT	CASSEAGRTGTAEAFF
TRBV7-9	TRBD1	NA	TRBJ2-7	TGTGCCAGCAGCTCGTCGACAGGGTTGGACGAGCAGTACTTC	CASSSSTGLDEQYF
TRBV5-1	TRBD1	NA	TRBJ1-1	TGCGCCAGCAGCAGGGGGACAGCGAACACTGAAGCTTTCTTT	CASSRGTANTEAFF
TRBV7-9	NA	NA	TRBJ1-2	TGTGCCACACCAGTCGCGGATGGCTACACCTTC	CATPVADGYTF
TRBV19	NA	few	TRBJ2-3	TGTGCCAGTAGCGAGCGGACCACAGATACGCAGTATTTT	CASSERTTDTQYF
TRBV28	NA	NA	TRBJ2-7	TGTGCCAGCATCAAGCGTGCGCCCTACGAGCAGTACTTC	CASIKRAPYEQYF
TRBV7-6	NA	NA	TRBJ2-7	TGTGCCAGCAGCTTAAAGGAGGGTATCGACGAGCAGTACTTC	CASSLKEGIDEQYF
TRBV10-2	TRBD1	NA	TRBJ2-7	TGCGCCAGCAGTGCCGGGACAGGATCGACCTACGAGCAGTACTTC	CASSAGTGSTYEQYF
TRBV7-9	NA	NA	TRBJ1-4	TGTGCCAGCAGCGTGGCTGACCGGGAACTGTTTTTT	CASSVADRELFF
TRBV15	TRBD2	few	TRBJ2-6	TGTGCCACCAGGGTCGGGAGGTTAACACGAAGCTCTGGGGCCAACGTCCTGACTTTC	CATRVGRLTRSSGANVLTF
TRBV5-8	TRBD2	NA	TRBJ2-5	TGTGCCAGCAGCTTGAGACTAGCGGGGGGGCATGCGGAGACCCAGTACTTC	CASSLRLAGGHAETQYF
TRBV7-3	TRBD1	NA	TRBJ2-3	TGTGCCAGCAGCTCCACCCCTGGACAGGGTTGTTCAACAGATACGCAGTATTTT	CASSSTPGQGCSTDTQYF